This TCR beta chain was identified in a study of Ad26.COV2.S vaccination and SARS-CoV-2 variants. Whole-study context: Ad26.COV2.S arm of COV1001 included the donor. Donor got 5x10^10 or 1x10^11 viral particles of Ad26.COV2.S.

The CDR3 consists of 14 residues. V was pared by 6 bases and J by 1 base, with 8 bases of the junction left unmatched. CDR1 and CDR2 from the germline V gene are GTSNPN and SVGIG (reference sequence). The treatment denotes: around 19 received Ad26.COV2.S at low or high dose, single or two shots; about 5 received placebo; per-sample allocation not given. Repertoires come from day 63 after the first vaccine or placebo injection. Sequenced by immunoSEQ multiplex PCR; TCRdb stores in-frame clones only, minus some. In the table there are approximately 500,000 clones, 87% of which are singletons. The chain links TRBV30 to TRBJ1-2; 7 bases agree with TRBD1. The starting material was peripheral blood, obtained in a trial of Ad26.COV2.S vaccine versus placebo. This sequence originates from a person between 18 and 65 years old who received the Ad26.COV2.S COVID-19 vaccine or a placebo. The CDR3 coding sequence is TGTGCCTGTACCGGGACAGACATTAACTATGGCTACACCTTC. Translated: CACTGTDINYGYTF. The full variable domain, completed using reference TRBV30 and TRBJ1-2, is SQTIHQWPATLVQPVGSPLSLECTVEGTSNPNLYWYRQAAGRGLQLLFYSVGIGQISSEVPQNLSASRPQDRQFILSSKKLLLSDSGFYLCACTGTDINYGYTFGSGTRLTVV.